A single sample is the source of the 27 T cell receptor beta chains below, sequenced in a study of blood T cells in healthy people across ages. A second PCR, run for roughly 6 to 11 cycles, used a sample-barcoded 5' primer plus a J-beta primer mix. TCRdb processed the 5' RACE reads anew with MiXCR; each CDR3 protein has one entry. This table has 1.5 million to 1.8 million distinct CDR3 sequences, about 42% appearing once. Sequenced input: blood. The receptors shown here come from a woman in her late teens or twenties in good health.

The chain recombines TRBV7-2 with TRBJ2-3, with D possibly being TRBD1 (6 bases). The V gene lost 4 bases and the J gene lost 4 bases, with 15 bases spanning the gap. The CDR3 is made up of 15 amino acids. The germline V gene has CDR1 SGHTA and CDR2 FQGNSA. This chain's CDR3 is CASSYDRTVADTQYF. The CDR3 DNA sequence: TGTGCCAGCAGCTATGACAGGACGGTGGCAGATACGCAGTATTTT.

The CDR3 here is CASSLGPIRGTYNEQYF. CDR3 coding DNA: TGTGCCAGCAGTTTAGGGCCGATCAGAGGCACCTACAATGAGCAGTACTTC. The V gene is TRBV12-3 or TRBV12-4, the J gene TRBJ2-1; D is unresolved. The J call is doubtful: the DNA matches TRBJ2-7 better. The length of the CDR3 is 17 residues.

The chain employs TRBV30 and TRBJ1-4; the D is unclear. The CDR3 runs 14 residues. Germline assignment: CDR1 GTSNPN and CDR2 SVGIG (reference sequence). The V and J ends lost 4 bases and 5 bases respectively, with 14 bases between them. The CDR3: CAWNVGTVNEKLFF. DNA for the CDR3: TGTGCCTGGAATGTTGGAACCGTAAATGAAAAACTGTTTTTT.

The rearrangement joins TRBV5-1 to TRBJ2-7; D gene uncertain. The V and J ends lost 3 bases and 2 bases respectively, with 12 bases between them. CDR1 and CDR2 (germline): SGHRS, YFSETQ. CDR3 length: 14 residues. CDR3 protein: CASSSLDTTYEQYF. The DNA of the CDR3 is TGCGCCAGCAGCTCCCTAGACACAACCTACGAGCAGTACTTC. Combining the CDR3 with reference TRBV5-1 and TRBJ2-7 gives the whole variable domain KAGVTQTPRYLIKTRGQQVTLSCSPISGHRSVSWYQQTPGQGLQFLFEYFSETQRNKGNFPGRFSGRQFSNSRSEMNVSTLELGDSALYLCASSSLDTTYEQYFGPGTRLTVT.

This clonotype was picked up many times. This chain uses TRBV14 with TRBJ1-2; possible D gene TRBD1, 5 bases. In germline, CDR1 is SGHDN, CDR2 FVKESK. V was clipped by 1 base and J by 4 bases, with 16 bases between them. This CDR3 region has 16 residues. The CDR3 region is CASSQVLAGFSYGYTF. The CDR3 bases are TGTGCCAGCAGCCAAGTCCTGGCAGGGTTCTCCTATGGCTACACCTTC.

The genes are TRBV7-9 and TRBJ2-1, with 7 bases that match TRBD2. Germline V CDR1 and CDR2: SEHNR, FQNEAQ (reference sequence). With 4 bases clipped from V and 4 bases from J, the junction kept 10 bases outside the gene matches. This CDR3 is built from 16 residues. In DNA form, the CDR3 reads TGTGCCAGCAGCTCGAATAAGCGGGGCTCATACAATGAGCAGTTCTTC. It encodes CASSSNKRGSYNEQFF. Using reference TRBV7-9 and TRBJ2-1 for the parts outside the CDR3, the full variable domain is DTGVSQNPRHKITKRGQNVTFRCDPISEHNRLYWYRQTLGQGPEFLTYFQNEAQLEKSRLLSDRFSAERPKGSFSTLEIQRTEQGDSAMYLCASSSNKRGSYNEQFFGPGTRLTVL.

This clonotype was counted only a few times. V usage is TRBV12-3 or TRBV12-4 and J usage is TRBJ2-3, with D unclear. V lost 2 bases and J 4 bases, leaving 7 bases between the germline ends. There are 13 residues in the CDR3. CDR3 in amino acids: CASSLFSADTQYF. The CDR3 nucleotides read TGTGCCAGCAGTTTATTCAGCGCAGATACGCAGTATTTT.

V and J are TRBV7-2 and TRBJ2-1, with D possibly matching TRBD1 (5 bases). Germline CDR1 is SGHTA and CDR2 is FQGNSA. Trimming took 7 bases from V and 9 from J, leaving 16 bases between them. CDR3 length equals 13 residues. The CDR3 is CASTRDRIIEQFF. The CDR3 DNA follows: TGTGCCAGCACGAGAGACAGAATCATTGAGCAGTTCTTC. Full variable domain (remainder filled in from reference TRBV7-2 and TRBJ2-1): GAGVSQSPSNKVTEKGKDVELRCDPISGHTALYWYRQSLGQGLEFLIYFQGNSAPDKSGLPSDRFSAERTGGSVSTLTIQRTQQEDSAVYLCASTRDRIIEQFFGPGTRLTVL.

This clonotype was seen more than once but under ten times. The chain couples TRBV6-1 to TRBJ2-7, with D unresolved. In germline, CDR1 is MNHNS, CDR2 SASEGT. The CDR3 length is 14 residues. Trimming shortened V by 4 bases and J by 3 bases, and 13 bases separated the two germline ends. The CDR3 DNA reads TGTGCCAGCAGTGTCTCTCAAACCCGCTACGAGCAGTACTTC. Amino acids: CASSVSQTRYEQYF.

The V and J genes are TRBV20-1 and TRBJ2-7, with D possibly TRBD1 on 5 matching bases. V lost 4 bases and J lost 3, with 10 bases in between. Germline V lookup: CDR1 DFQATT, CDR2 SNEGSKA (reference sequence). CDR3 length equals 12 residues. The CDR3 protein is CSAKGTGYEQYF. DNA of the CDR3: TGCAGTGCTAAGGGTACAGGCTACGAGCAGTACTTC.

For this clonotype: Germline and junction disagree at one end, which may indicate a read error. The chain has TRBV6-6 and TRBJ1-5; D gene uncertain. The V gene's germline CDR1 is MNHNY and CDR2 SVGAGI (reference sequence). The CDR3 spans 12 residues. The chain's CDR3 is CASSYSKKPQHF. In DNA form, the CDR3 reads TGTGCCAGCAGCTACTCGAAGAAGCCCCAGCATTTT.

The rearrangement uses TRBV4-2 and TRBJ1-1; D is undetermined. Trimming took off 1 base at V and 5 bases at J, with 11 bases between the two ends. Per germline, CDR1 LGHNA and CDR2 YNFKEQ. The CDR3 sequence is 14 residues long. Here the CDR3 DNA reads TGTGCCAGCAGCCAAGTTGGGAGCCAAACTGAAGCTTTCTTT. It yields the protein CASSQVGSQTEAFF.

This clonotype was observed a handful of times. The gene calls are TRBV4-2 and TRBJ2-1; 12 nucleotides agree with TRBD2. Germline lookup yields CDR1 LGHNA and CDR2 YNFKEQ. J gave up 7 bases and V 2 bases, and 6 bases lay outside the gene matches. The CDR3 covers 16 residues. The CDR3 nucleotides read TGTGCCAGCAGCCAACTGCTAGCGGGGGGGAAAAATGAGCAGTTCTTC. Its protein is CASSQLLAGGKNEQFF.

This clonotype was counted a few times. The J gene is TRBJ2-7, the V gene TRBV20-1; D is unresolved. Per the germline V gene, CDR1 is DFQATT and CDR2 is SNEGSKA (reference sequence). The CDR3 covers 14 residues. V lost 3 bases and J lost 3, with 15 bases in between. The CDR3 sequence is CSASGWGQIYEQYF. The DNA of the CDR3 is TGCAGTGCTAGTGGTTGGGGTCAGATCTACGAGCAGTACTTC.

This sequence joins TRBV6-6 and TRBJ2-1; 8 positions match TRBD2. V trimming: 0 bases; J trimming: 8 bases; junction bases outside the gene matches: 9. The CDR3 is 16 amino acids. CDR1 and CDR2 (germline): MNHNY, SVGAGI (reference sequence). CDR3 nucleotides: TGTGCCAGCAGTTACTCGGGTGCGGGAGGTCAGGATGAGCAGTTCTTC. Translating gives CASSYSGAGGQDEQFF.

V usage is TRBV24-1 and J usage is TRBJ2-1, with 7 bases identical to TRBD1. The CDR3 is made up of 16 amino acids. Trimming took 3 bases from V and 3 from J; bases not matched to a gene: 7. CDR1 and CDR2 (germline): KGHDR, SFDVKD. CDR3 loop: CATSDRQGTYYNEQFF. CDR3 coding DNA: TGTGCCACCAGTGATAGACAGGGAACCTACTACAATGAGCAGTTCTTC.

This rearrangement joins TRBV4-1 to TRBJ1-2, with D tentatively TRBD1 (6 bases). This CDR3 spans 14 amino acids. The germline gives CDR1 MGHRA, CDR2 YSYEKL. V was cut by 10 bases and J by 3 bases, with 18 bases left in between. The CDR3 DNA reads as TGCGCCACCCGCTCTGGGGGCGCGGACTATGGCTACACCTTC. This sequence encodes CATRSGGADYGYTF.

The J gene is TRBJ2-3, the V gene TRBV20-1; no clear D gene. This CDR3 is built from 12 residues. Trimming shortened V by 2 bases and J by 7 bases, and 10 bases separated the two germline ends. Germline V gene data show CDR1 as DFQATT and CDR2 as SNEGSKA (reference sequence). The CDR3 region is CSARIGTNTQYF. CDR3 nucleotide sequence: TGCAGTGCTAGAATCGGCACGAATACGCAGTATTTT.

The CDR3 DNA sequence: TGTGCCAGCTCACTAACCGGGACTCTTACCTACGAGCAGTACTTC. It codes for CASSLTGTLTYEQYF. The genes are TRBV18 and TRBJ2-7; TRBD2 might be the D (6 bases). The CDR3 is 15 residues long. V was pared by 4 bases and J by 2 bases, with 15 bases between. CDR1 and CDR2 (germline): KGHSH, LQKENI.

The chain uses TRBV20-1 and TRBJ1-2; unclear D gene. The germline V gene has CDR1 DFQATT and CDR2 SNEGSKA (reference sequence). CDR3 length: 14 residues. Trimming removed 6 bases at V and 8 bases at J, with 22 bases between. The CDR3, as DNA: TGCAGTGCCCGTCTCCCCGGGCTCCTCGGGGGCTACACCTTC. Amino acid sequence: CSARLPGLLGGYTF.

With regard to this clonotype: One end of the junction does not line up with germline, which may come from a read error. The V gene is TRBV4-3, the J gene TRBJ2-7, with D possibly being TRBD1 or TRBD2 (5 bases each). CDR1 and CDR2 from the germline V gene are LGHNA and YSLEER. The CDR3 consists of 13 residues. Here the CDR3 DNA reads TGCGCCAGCAGCCCCGGGACCCAATACGAGCGGTACTTC. Translation: CASSPGTQYERYF.

The rearrangement uses TRBV7-2 and TRBJ2-2; D perhaps matches TRBD1 (5 bases). From germline, CDR1 is SGHTA and CDR2 FQGNSA. Trimming pared 4 bases from V and 5 bases from J, leaving 11 bases between. This CDR3 comprises 14 residues. This CDR3 reads CASSYRQTTGELFF. The CDR3 bases are TGTGCCAGCAGCTACCGACAGACAACCGGGGAGCTGTTTTTT.

The V and J genes are TRBV12-3 or TRBV12-4 and TRBJ2-7, with 7 positions matching TRBD1. V lost 5 bases, J lost 2 bases, and 12 bases stayed unmatched. The CDR3 spans 16 residues. CDR3 loop: CASSPPFSGGPYEQYF. DNA of the CDR3: TGTGCCAGCAGTCCTCCCTTCTCAGGGGGTCCCTACGAGCAGTACTTC.

This chain links TRBV11-2 with TRBJ2-7; weak D call: TRBD1 (6 bases). This CDR3 has 15 amino acids. V lost 1 base, J lost 2 bases, and 12 bases lay in between. The germline V gene encodes CDR1 SGHAT and CDR2 FQNNGV. The CDR3 DNA sequence: TGTGCCAGCAGCTTAGGGACAGTTGGAGCCTACGAGCAGTACTTC. It codes for CASSLGTVGAYEQYF.

Turning to this clonotype: One end of the junction is discordant with germline, which a read error may explain. The rearrangement links TRBV7-7 to TRBJ2-3; TRBD2 agrees at 9 bases. The V gene's germline CDR1 is SSHAT and CDR2 FNYEAQ (reference sequence). The CDR3 totals 18 residues. CDR3 residues: CASSLGSGGALGTDTQYF. The CDR3 DNA follows: TGTGCTAGCAGCTTAGGTAGCGGGGGAGCGCTGGGCACAGATACGCAGTATTTT. Based on the CDR3 plus reference TRBV7-7 and TRBJ2-3, the full variable domain is GAGVSQSPRYKVTKRGQDVTLRCDPISSHATLYWYQQALGQGPEFLTYFNYEAQPDKSGLPSDRFSAERPEGSISTLTIQRTEQRDSAMYRCASSLGSGGALGTDTQYFGPGTRLTVL.

This clonotype has just a few counts. The CDR3 loop reads CSASLAGGNSPLHF. The CDR3, as DNA: TGCAGTGCTTCCTTGGCAGGGGGTAATTCACCCCTCCACTTT. V usage is TRBV20-1 and J usage is TRBJ1-6; 7 bases line up with TRBD1. The CDR3 has 14 amino acids. V dropped 5 bases and J dropped 6; count of bases not matched to a gene: 7. CDR1 is DFQATT and CDR2 is SNEGSKA in the germline V gene (reference sequence).

The chain recombines TRBV11-1 with TRBJ1-4, with 8 bases fitting TRBD1. This CDR3 has 12 amino acids. Germline V gives CDR1 SGHAT, CDR2 FQDESV (reference sequence). V lost 4 bases to trimming and J lost 12 bases; unmatched junction nucleotides: 4. The CDR3: CASSSDREELFF. The CDR3 bases are TGTGCCAGCAGCTCGGACAGGGAGGAACTGTTTTTT.